Presented here are 24 T cell receptor beta chains from one specimen sequenced in a study of control samples from healthy donors and cancer patients. Using immunoSEQ multiplex PCR, the repertoire was profiled, and TCRdb retains in-frame clones only, with some absent. The sample includes 90,000 or so clones, about 88% of them seen just once. Input material: blood. Receptor source: an older woman in good health.

This clone has a single count. The chain employs TRBV5-6 and TRBJ2-7; 9 bases align to TRBD1. CDR1 SGHDT and CDR2 YYEEEE come from the germline V gene. After removal of 3 bases from V and 2 bases from J, the junction contained 0 bases not matched to a gene. The CDR3 totals 13 residues. The CDR3 region has the DNA TGTGCCAGCAGCTGGGACAGGGCCTACGAGCAGTACTTC. This sequence encodes CASSWDRAYEQYF.

V usage is TRBV25-1 and J usage is TRBJ1-1; tentative D call: TRBD1 (5 bases). The CDR3 covers 15 residues. CDR1 and CDR2 from the germline V gene are MGHDK and SYGVNS. V lost 4 bases to trimming and J lost 5 bases, with 17 bases between them. The CDR3 nucleotides are TGTGCCAGCAGTGCCCCCCGTGGGGAGGGGACTGAAGCTTTCTTT. This gives the protein CASSAPRGEGTEAFF.

This clone occurred a few times. The chain links TRBV7-3 to TRBJ2-3, with D tentatively TRBD2 (7 bases). This CDR3 is built from 16 residues. CDR1 SGHTA and CDR2 FQGTGA come from the germline V gene. V gave up 5 bases and J gave up 9 bases, with 24 bases separating them. The CDR3 region has the DNA TGTGCCAGCAGCCCCGGCGGGGGCGGCGGATCGGGCACGCAGTATTTT. Translating gives CASSPGGGGGSGTQYF.

The chain recombines TRBV5-4 with TRBJ2-1, with a possible D match to TRBD2 (5 bases). The CDR3 is 15 residues long. V dropped 0 bases and J dropped 0 bases, with 7 bases sitting between them. Germline CDR1 reads SGHNT; CDR2 reads YYREEE (reference sequence). Here the CDR3 reads CASSLDGGSYNEQFF. The CDR3 nucleotides read TGTGCCAGCAGCTTGGATGGAGGCTCCTACAATGAGCAGTTCTTC.

V is TRBV20-1 and J is TRBJ2-1; TRBD1 matches 9 bases. V shed 3 bases and J 7 bases; nucleotides not matched to a gene: 10. From germline, CDR1 is DFQATT and CDR2 SNEGSKA (reference sequence). The CDR3 has 15 residues. CDR3 DNA: TGCAGTGCTAGTGGGACAGGGAGGGCACTTAATGAGCAGTTCTTC. It is translated as CSASGTGRALNEQFF.

V is TRBV7-2 and J is TRBJ1-2; D unclear. Germline V gene data show CDR1 as SGHTA and CDR2 as FQGNSA. V lost 3 bases and J lost 0, with 8 bases in between. The CDR3 has 14 amino acids. The CDR3 DNA reads TGTGCCAGCAGCTTGGGCAGTACTAACTATGGCTACACCTTC. Translated, it gives CASSLGSTNYGYTF.

This chain links TRBV18 with TRBJ2-7; D is perhaps TRBD2 (6 bases). Germline V CDR1 and CDR2: KGHSH, LQKENI. CDR3 length equals 13 residues. The V gene lost 3 bases and the J gene lost 4 bases, with 10 bases spanning the gap. Here the CDR3 DNA reads TGTGCCAGCTCACCGGCGGGGCAATACGAGCAGTACTTC. It specifies CASSPAGQYEQYF.

This chain uses TRBV6-6 with TRBJ2-1, with 12 bases that match TRBD2. Per the germline V gene, CDR1 is MNHNY and CDR2 is SVGAGI (reference sequence). This CDR3 has 15 residues. V was pared by 2 bases and J by 6 bases, with 2 bases of the junction left unmatched. The CDR3 DNA reads as TGTGCCAGCAGTTACGGACTAGCGGGGAGCAATGAGCAGTTCTTC. It yields the protein CASSYGLAGSNEQFF.

This chain joins TRBV10-3 and TRBJ1-6, with 9 bases aligning to TRBD1. The J segment lost 8 bases and the V segment lost 5 bases, leaving 4 bases of the junction unmatched. The CDR3 runs to 14 residues. The V gene's germline CDR1 is ENHRY and CDR2 SYGVKD. The CDR3 DNA reads TGTGCCATCAGTCAGAGACAGGGGGATTCACCCCTCCACTTT. Amino acids: CAISQRQGDSPLHF.

The V call is TRBV5-1, the J call TRBJ2-1; 12 bases fit TRBD2. Germline loops: CDR1 SGHRS, CDR2 YFSETQ. With V trimmed by 2 bases and J by 0 bases, 0 bases remained unmatched. The CDR3 spans 16 residues. The CDR3 is CASSLLAGGSYNEQFF. CDR3 nucleotide sequence: TGCGCCAGCAGCTTACTAGCGGGGGGCTCCTACAATGAGCAGTTCTTC.

V gene TRBV14 combines with J gene TRBJ2-3; no reliable D call. Germline V gene data show CDR1 as SGHDN and CDR2 as FVKESK. V lost 2 bases, J lost 0 bases, and 9 bases lay in between. The CDR3 extends over 15 amino acids. Written as DNA, the CDR3 is TGTGCCAGCAGCCAAAAGTCCTCTAGCACAGATACGCAGTATTTT. This gives the protein CASSQKSSSTDTQYF.

This clone was picked up one time. This chain connects TRBV11-2 to TRBJ1-1; weak D call: TRBD1 (5 bases). Per germline, CDR1 SGHAT and CDR2 FQNNGV. Trimming removed 1 base from V and 6 bases from J, with 9 bases in between. This CDR3 is built from 13 residues. CDR3 sequence (DNA): TGTGCCAGCAGCTTAGGTGGCAGGGCTGAAGCTTTCTTT. Translation: CASSLGGRAEAFF.

This chain connects TRBV12-2 to TRBJ1-5. TRBV12-2 is termed a pseudogene. The length of the CDR3 is 17 residues. As DNA, the CDR3 is TGTGCAAGTCGCTTAACGGGTATATCGGCAGGAGGTCAGCCCCAGCATTTT. This encodes CASRLTGISAGGQPQHF.

This chain uses TRBV18 with TRBJ2-7; 7 positions agree with TRBD1. CDR3 length: 15 amino acids. In germline, CDR1 is KGHSH, CDR2 LQKENI. Unmatched junction bases numbered 6, after V lost 3 bases and J lost 1 base. The CDR3 bases are TGTGCCAGCTCACCTCAGACAGGGATATCCTACGAGCAGTACTTC. Translated: CASSPQTGISYEQYF.

This chain joins TRBV7-9 and TRBJ1-4, with 9 bases that match TRBD1. The CDR3 spans 15 residues. J lost 6 bases, V lost 1 base, and 3 bases had no gene match. CDR1 is SEHNR and CDR2 is FQNEAQ in the germline V gene (reference sequence). CDR3 coding DNA: TGTGCCAGCAGCTTAGGGACAGGGGCCGATGAAAAACTGTTTTTT. It translates to CASSLGTGADEKLFF.

V gene TRBV25-1 combines with J gene TRBJ1-6, with 8 nucleotides matching TRBD1. CDR1 is MGHDK and CDR2 is SYGVNS in the germline V gene. The V gene end was trimmed by 4 bases and the J gene end by 5 bases; junction bases not matched to a gene: 10. The CDR3 totals 17 residues. CDR3 protein: CASSARTGFGDNSPLHF. DNA for the CDR3: TGTGCCAGCAGTGCCCGGACAGGGTTCGGCGATAATTCACCCCTCCACTTT.

This chain joins TRBV6-5 and TRBJ2-1; D unresolved. CDR1 and CDR2 (germline): MNHEY, SVGAGI. The CDR3 spans 13 residues. The V gene lost 4 bases and the J gene lost 4 bases, with 8 bases spanning the gap. CDR3 in DNA: TGTGCCAGCAGTTCCGACCATTACAATGAGCAGTTCTTC. It encodes CASSSDHYNEQFF.

The rearrangement links TRBV5-1 to TRBJ2-1, with TRBD2 identical over 7 bases. The CDR3 has 15 amino acids. The ends lost 0 bases at V and 4 bases at J; junction bases unmatched: 4. Germline assignment: CDR1 SGHRS and CDR2 YFSETQ. In DNA form, the CDR3 reads TGCGCCAGCAGCTTGGGTGGCGGGGGTTACAATGAGCAGTTCTTC. Translating it yields CASSLGGGGYNEQFF.

This chain links TRBV19 with TRBJ1-1; D is uncertain. V shed 5 bases and J shed 5 bases, with 9 bases lying between them. Germline V gives CDR1 LNHDA, CDR2 SQIVND (reference sequence). The CDR3 extends over 12 amino acids. CDR3 coding DNA: TGTGCCAGTAGTTTCCTCCTAACTGAAGCTTTCTTT. Residues: CASSFLLTEAFF.

This clone was detected once. The chain links TRBV20-1 to TRBJ1-1; no clear D. This CDR3 region has 11 residues. In germline, CDR1 is DFQATT, CDR2 SNEGSKA (reference sequence). The V and J ends lost 3 bases and 4 bases respectively, with 6 bases between them. The CDR3 nucleotides read TGCAGTGCTAGCGGCAGCACTGAAGCTTTCTTT. Translation gives CSASGSTEAFF.

This clone was seen a few times. The chain recombines TRBV15 with TRBJ1-2; TRBD1 agrees at 7 bases. Per germline, CDR1 LNHNV and CDR2 YYDKDF (reference sequence). This CDR3 has 15 amino acids. With 3 bases clipped from V and 4 bases from J, the junction kept 8 bases outside the gene matches. The CDR3 sequence: CATSRSFTGAYGYTF. The DNA of the CDR3 is TGTGCCACCAGCAGGAGCTTTACAGGGGCCTATGGCTACACCTTC.

The V gene is TRBV10-3, the J gene TRBJ2-7; possibly TRBD1 or TRBD2 for D (5 bases each). V was clipped by 3 bases and J by 3 bases, with 18 bases between them. There are 16 residues in the CDR3. Germline V CDR1 and CDR2: ENHRY, SYGVKD. This CDR3 reads CAISDSSGTGNYEQYF. CDR3 DNA: TGTGCCATCAGTGATTCATCCGGGACCGGTAACTACGAGCAGTACTTC.

This sequence joins TRBV7-6 and TRBJ2-2; D uncertain. CDR3 length: 14 amino acids. Trimming stripped 4 bases from V and 2 bases from J, with 8 bases between. From germline, CDR1 is SGHVS and CDR2 FNYEAQ. The CDR3 loop is CASSSALNTGELFF. The CDR3 DNA sequence: TGTGCCAGCAGCTCCGCTCTAAACACCGGGGAGCTGTTTTTT.

This clone was counted only a few times. This rearrangement joins TRBV7-2 to TRBJ2-7, with D perhaps TRBD1 (5 bases). Trimming shortened V by 5 bases and J by 2 bases, and 16 bases separated the two germline ends. The CDR3 is 15 residues long. Per germline, CDR1 SGHTA and CDR2 FQGNSA. The CDR3 protein is CASSTPKWGPYEQYF. The CDR3 region has the DNA TGTGCCAGCAGCACACCCAAGTGGGGCCCCTACGAGCAGTACTTC.